This T cell receptor (beta chain) was sequenced during a study of PD-1 blockade in classical Hodgkin lymphoma. All the patients suffered relapse after autologous stem cell transplantation, and brentuximab vedotin exposure differed. Best response was recorded as complete response, partial response or progressive disease. V lost 5 bases, J lost 4 bases, and 15 bases lay in between. The CDR3 has 14 residues. Germline CDR1 and CDR2: MNHEY and SVGAGI. Findings and caveats of the study: After ASCT, patients who started nivolumab under 1 year later were excluded. In CD4+ cells, TCR diversity went up significantly by C4D1, but in CD8+ cells it did not.

TCRdb's copy holds only in-frame clones and misses some; the assay was immunoSEQ multiplex PCR. The sample records about 46,000 clones, 80% being singletons. Points on this clone: The target antigen is unknown.

The specimen comprised peripheral blood mononuclear cells (PBMCs), sampled before the second cycle of nivolumab. V usage is TRBV6-5 and J usage is TRBJ2-7, with D possibly matching TRBD2 (6 bases). The sequence was collected from a human donor with classical Hodgkin lymphoma. The CDR3 DNA follows: TGTGCCAGCAGTCTTAGCGGTATTAGTTACGAGCAGTACTTC. This sequence encodes CASSLSGISYEQYF.